Listed below are T cell receptor beta chains from one sample, sequenced in a study of immune heterogeneity within non-small cell lung tumors. Via MiXCR, TCRdb re-called the multiplex PCR reads, giving one row per CDR3 protein. The sample consists of about 21,000 distinct CDR3 sequences, 25% to 30% of them appearing once. The specimen sequenced was lung tumor tissue. The receptors were sampled from a man between 35 and 55 years old with non-small cell lung cancer. The CDR3 runs from the conserved cysteine through the conserved F or W. The order of the fields is V gene, D gene, clone size, J gene, CDR3 protein, CDR3 DNA. A D gene is named only where the DNA matches it firmly. Size is omitted from some rows. Given values are once, few, many or a class for expanded clones.

TRBV4-2	-	-	TRBJ2-2	CASSQEGQAFGGELFF	TGTGCCAGCAGCCAAGAGGGGCAGGCCTTCGGCGGGGAGCTGTTTTTT
TRBV7-8	TRBD2	many	TRBJ2-3	CASSPTGLAGARDTQYF	TGTGCCAGCAGCCCAACGGGACTAGCGGGAGCAAGAGATACGCAGTATTTT
TRBV7-2	TRBD2	few	TRBJ2-3	CASSSLGLALNTQYF	TGTGCCAGCAGCTCTCTGGGACTAGCGCTTAATACGCAGTATTTT
TRBV12-3/TRBV12-4	TRBD1	many	TRBJ2-2	CASSRRTGGTGELFF	TGTGCCAGCAGCCGACGGACAGGGGGCACCGGGGAGCTGTTTTTT
TRBV27	TRBD1	many	TRBJ1-6	CASSLIPGQGGSPLHF	TGTGCCAGCAGTTTAATTCCGGGACAGGGGGGGTCACCCCTCCACTTT
TRBV5-1	-	-	TRBJ1-1	CASSLSGMNTEAFF	TGCGCCAGCAGCTTGTCGGGTATGAACACTGAAGCTTTCTTT
TRBV14	-	-	TRBJ1-1	CASNRQVNTEAFF	TGTGCCAGCAATCGACAGGTCAACACTGAAGCTTTCTTT
TRBV20-1	-	few	TRBJ1-5	CSASAGGRLNQPQHF	TGCAGTGCTAGTGCGGGAGGGCGGCTCAATCAGCCCCAGCATTTT
TRBV25-1	-	-	TRBJ2-2	CASSREGITGELFF	TGTGCCAGCAGTCGTGAAGGAATTACCGGGGAGCTGTTTTTT
TRBV6-1	TRBD1	-	TRBJ1-1	CASKRQGGQIWNTESFF	TGTGCCAGCAAAAGACAGGGTGGCCAGATTTGGAACACTGAATCTTTCTTT
TRBV7-9	TRBD2	few	TRBJ2-1	CASSLPTSGSAYNEQFF	TGTGCCAGCAGCTTACCAACTAGCGGGAGCGCCTACAATGAGCAGTTCTTC
TRBV29-1	-	-	TRBJ2-5	CSGNGGSGQETQYF	TGCAGCGGAAATGGGGGAAGTGGGCAAGAGACCCAGTACTTC
TRBV3-1	-	-	TRBJ1-1	CASSQDRGEAFF	TGTGCCAGCAGCCAAGATCGGGGGGAAGCTTTCTTT
TRBV4-2	-	-	TRBJ1-2	CASSQRPDSNYGYTF	TGTGCCAGCAGCCAAAGGCCAGATTCTAACTATGGCTACACCTTC
TRBV13	TRBD1	many	TRBJ2-7	CASSSGQAFYEQYF	TGTGCCAGCAGCTCCGGACAGGCCTTCTACGAGCAGTACTTC
TRBV11-3	TRBD2	many	TRBJ2-1	CASSPIAGSYNEQFF	TGTGCCAGCAGCCCGATAGCGGGATCGTACAATGAGCAGTTCTTC
TRBV6-1	-	medium-sized	TRBJ1-2	CASSETVTNGYTF	TGTGCCAGCAGCGAGACAGTAACCAATGGCTACACCTTC
TRBV5-1	-	few	TRBJ2-5	CASSLEVGKKTQYF	TGCGCCAGCAGCTTGGAGGTCGGGAAAAAGACCCAGTACTTC
TRBV7-2	-	few	TRBJ2-7	CASSLSWTSYEQYF	TGTGCCAGCAGCTTATCTTGGACAAGCTACGAGCAGTACTTC
TRBV27	TRBD2	-	TRBJ2-2	CASSFGGLAGGVVTGELFF	TGTGCCAGCAGTTTTGGGGGACTAGCGGGAGGAGTGGTCACCGGGGAGCTGTTTTTT
TRBV12-3/TRBV12-4	-	medium-sized	TRBJ2-1	CASSLRGGEQFF	TGTGCCAGCAGTTTGAGGGGAGGTGAGCAGTTCTTC
TRBV12-3/TRBV12-4	-	-	TRBJ1-1	CASSFRRFWEMNTEAFF	TGTGCCAGCAGTTTTCGGCGGTTTTGGGAGATGAACACTGAAGCTTTCTTT
TRBV19	-	-	TRBJ2-5	CASSIARLVSHQETKYF	TGTGCCAGTAGTATAGCGCGACTAGTAAGTCACCAAGAGACCAAGTACTTC
TRBV30	-	-	TRBJ2-7	CAWTLLGTTATYEQYF	TGTGCCTGGACTCTTCTCGGAACGACAGCCACCTACGAGCAGTACTTC
TRBV19	-	-	TRBJ1-1	CASRPWGGTEAFF	TGTGCCAGTAGACCCTGGGGGGGCACTGAAGCTTTCTTT
TRBV30	-	many	TRBJ2-7	CAWSLGAHEQYF	TGTGCCTGGAGTTTGGGGGCCCACGAGCAGTACTTC
TRBV7-9	TRBD2	-	TRBJ2-1	CASNATSGRRGEQFF	TGTGCCAGCAATGCGACTAGCGGGAGACGGGGTGAGCAGTTCTTC
TRBV29-1	TRBD2	few	TRBJ2-2	CSVRTSGSAGELFF	TGCAGCGTCAGGACTAGCGGGTCTGCCGGGGAGCTGTTTTTT
TRBV28	TRBD1	-	TRBJ2-7	CASSWTARRQGFYEQYF	TGTGCCAGCAGTTGGACCGCCCGCAGACAGGGTTTCTACGAGCAGTACTTC
TRBV20-1	TRBD2	-	TRBJ2-1	CSAGAGTKPYNEQFF	TGCAGTGCTGGTGCCGGGACTAAACCCTACAATGAGCAGTTCTTC
TRBV3-1	TRBD2	-	TRBJ2-5	CASSPLRGRSETQYF	TGTGCCAGCAGCCCCTTACGCGGGAGGTCAGAGACCCAGTACTTC
TRBV11-3	-	few	TRBJ2-1	CASSGTGNEQFF	TGTGCCAGCAGCGGGACCGGCAATGAGCAGTTCTTC
TRBV6-5	-	-	TRBJ2-3	CASSYKAGDTQYF	TGTGCCAGCAGTTACAAGGCGGGTGATACGCAGTATTTT
TRBV19	TRBD1	-	TRBJ1-5	CASSTGRGPSNQPQHF	TGTGCCAGTAGTACGGGAAGGGGGCCTAGCAATCAGCCCCAGCATTTT
TRBV4-2	-	many	TRBJ2-7	CASSQGAGVDEQYF	TGTGCCAGCAGCCAGGGGGCGGGAGTGGATGAGCAGTACTTC
TRBV4-3	-	many	TRBJ1-3	CASSHRGSLAGNPIYF	TGCGCCAGCAGCCATCGGGGGTCCCTCGCGGGTAACCCCATATATTTT
TRBV9	-	many	TRBJ1-4	CASSVGTGEKLFF	TGTGCCAGCAGCGTTGGGACCGGTGAAAAACTGTTTTTT
TRBV25-1	-	-	TRBJ2-1	CASSWGNEQFF	TGTGCCAGCAGTTGGGGGAATGAGCAGTTCTTC
TRBV9	TRBD2	many	TRBJ2-3	CASSTSGTSTDTQYF	TGTGCCAGCAGCACAAGCGGGACCAGCACAGATACGCAGTATTTT
TRBV5-4	TRBD2	-	TRBJ2-7	CASSFGGGRAYEQYF	TGTGCCAGCAGCTTCGGGGGCGGGAGGGCCTACGAGCAGTACTTC
TRBV3-1	TRBD1	-	TRBJ2-7	CASIHPRDRGAWEQYF	TGTGCCAGCATCCACCCCCGAGACAGGGGCGCGTGGGAGCAGTACTTC
TRBV18	-	many	TRBJ1-5	CASSGGPETSQPQHF	TGTGCCAGCTCAGGCGGCCCCGAGACGAGTCAGCCCCAGCATTTT
TRBV20-1	TRBD2	many	TRBJ2-1	CSARTGGPYNEQFF	TGCAGTGCCCGGACGGGGGGGCCCTACAATGAGCAGTTCTTC
TRBV7-9	-	few	TRBJ2-5	CASSMEGETQYF	TGTGCCAGCAGCATGGAGGGTGAGACCCAGTACTTC
TRBV11-3	-	-	TRBJ2-2	CASSFSQSVAGELFF	TGTGCCAGCAGCTTCTCCCAATCTGTTGCCGGGGAGCTGTTTTTT
TRBV7-9	-	few	TRBJ2-7	CASTQTESEQYF	TGTGCCAGCACCCAGACTGAGTCCGAGCAGTACTTC
TRBV20-1	-	few	TRBJ2-3	CSATQDVTDTQYF	TGCAGTGCTACCCAAGACGTCACAGATACGCAGTATTTT
TRBV10-1	-	medium-sized	TRBJ2-1	CASSERGPNDEQFF	TGCGCCAGCAGTGAGAGGGGCCCCAACGATGAGCAGTTCTTC
TRBV5-1	-	medium-sized	TRBJ1-1	CASSLERTNTEAFF	TGCGCCAGCAGCTTGGAACGGACGAACACTGAAGCTTTCTTT
TRBV7-8	-	medium-sized	TRBJ2-7	CASSFYSAEQYF	TGTGCCAGCAGCTTTTACAGTGCCGAGCAGTACTTC
TRBV20-1	TRBD2	few	TRBJ2-1	CSAGTSGRRGEQFF	TGCAGTGCGGGGACTAGCGGGAGGAGGGGCGAGCAGTTCTTC
TRBV5-5	-	few	TRBJ1-5	CASSLVGGAQPQHF	TGTGCCAGCAGCTTGGTTGGGGGTGCTCAGCCCCAGCATTTT
TRBV9	-	few	TRBJ1-1	CASSAETGMGTEAFF	TGTGCCAGCAGCGCAGAAACAGGGATGGGCACTGAAGCTTTCTTT
TRBV30	TRBD2	medium-sized	TRBJ2-7	CAWTGRLAVTEQYF	TGTGCCTGGACCGGGAGGCTAGCGGTTACCGAGCAGTACTTC
TRBV5-1	-	few	TRBJ2-3	CASSLGGITDTQYF	TGCGCCAGCAGCTTGGGCGGGATCACAGATACGCAGTATTTT
TRBV25-1	-	few	TRBJ1-6	CASTRDFYSPLHF	TGTGCCAGCACACGGGACTTTTATTCACCCCTCCACTTT
TRBV7-9	TRBD1	-	TRBJ1-5	CASSILRDRGRDNQPQHF	TGTGCCAGCAGCATCCTTAGGGACAGGGGGCGTGACAATCAGCCCCAGCATTTT
TRBV5-6	-	few	TRBJ1-3	CASSFRSQSSGNTIYF	TGTGCCAGCAGCTTTCGCTCGCAGAGCTCTGGAAACACCATATATTTT
TRBV5-5	-	-	TRBJ2-3	CASSLNTDTQYF	TGTGCCAGCAGCTTAAACACAGATACGCAGTATTTT
TRBV12-3/TRBV12-4	-	many	TRBJ1-2	CASSFRRDYGYTF	TGTGCCAGCAGTTTTCGGAGGGACTATGGCTACACCTTC